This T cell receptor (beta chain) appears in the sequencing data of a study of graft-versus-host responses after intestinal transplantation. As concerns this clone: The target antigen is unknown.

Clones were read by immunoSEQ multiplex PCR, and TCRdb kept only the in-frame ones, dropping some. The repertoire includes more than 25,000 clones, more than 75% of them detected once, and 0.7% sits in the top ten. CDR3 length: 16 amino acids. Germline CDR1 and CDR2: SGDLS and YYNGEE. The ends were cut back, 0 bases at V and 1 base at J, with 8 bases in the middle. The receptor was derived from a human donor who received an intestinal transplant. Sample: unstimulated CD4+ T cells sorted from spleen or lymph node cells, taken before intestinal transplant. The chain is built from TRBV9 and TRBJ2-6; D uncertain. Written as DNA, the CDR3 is TGTGCCAGCAGCGTAGGGAGCGTTTCTGGGGCCAACGTCCTGACTTTC. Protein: CASSVGSVSGANVLTF.